This T cell receptor (beta chain) was observed in a study of T cells in Graves' hyperthyroidism and ophthalmopathy. TCR beta CDR3 sequences were amplified from RNA transcripts. An initial round of RT-PCR targeting the TCR CDR3 relied on the HTBI primer set. TCRdb ran MiXCR on the multiplex PCR reads and lists one entry per CDR3 protein. The sample has roughly 580,000 distinct CDR3 sequences, approximately 15% seen once. Trimming cost V 2 bases and J 7 bases, with 11 bases left between them. This CDR3 contains 13 residues. Germline V gene lookup returns CDR1 MDHEN and CDR2 SYDVKM. The genes are TRBV28 and TRBJ1-2, with a tentative D call TRBD1 (6 bases). The TCR originated in a young woman with Graves' hyperthyroidism that later progressed to Graves' ophthalmopathy. Sequenced sample: blood. The CDR3 DNA is TGTGCCAGCAGTTTAGCGGCAGGGGTTGGCTACACCTTC. The encoded protein is CASSLAAGVGYTF.